The clone carrying this TCR beta chain was found many times. The target antigen is unknown. Being free of ophthalmopathy for 18 months of follow-up defined stable hyperthyroidism. The diagnosis combined clinical symptoms, thyroxine, TRAb, thyroid ultrasound and orbital computed tomography scans. Beta-chain TCR CDR3 regions were amplified from RNA transcripts. The workflow started with a first-round RT-PCR run with HTBI primers and then moved on to a second-round multiplex PCR. TCRdb called the multiplex PCR reads again in MiXCR, with one record for every CDR3 protein. The repertoire holds just over 400,000 distinct CDR3 sequences, with roughly 21% as singletons. This record comes from a study of Graves' ophthalmopathy and Graves' hyperthyroidism. General study results and limits: Blood repertoires reportedly contained most expanded thyroid clonotypes above 0.001 frequency. Its predictions of ophthalmopathy progression gave the model over 70% sensitivity and about 78% specificity.

This CDR3 has 15 amino acids. Trimming shortened V by 6 bases and J by 2 bases, and 17 bases separated the two germline ends. Sequenced: peripheral blood. The rearrangement links TRBV12-3 or TRBV12-4 to TRBJ2-7; tentative D call: TRBD1 (6 bases). This clonotype was sampled from a woman under 30 with stable Graves' hyperthyroidism. CDR3 protein: CASSLRTESTYEQYF. CDR3 nucleotide sequence: TGTGCCAGCAGCCTCCGGACAGAATCCACCTACGAGCAGTACTTC.